Listed below are T cell receptor beta chains from one sample, sequenced in a study of breast tumors, draining lymph nodes, adjacent tissues. MiXCR, run by TCRdb on the multiplex PCR reads, gives a single entry per CDR3 protein. The data show roughly 220,000 distinct CDR3 sequences, roughly a third seen once. Specimen: axillary lymph node tissue. These receptors were collected from a female donor with breast cancer. Some clones in this sample may be carry-over from other donors' samples. The CDR3 runs from the conserved cysteine through the conserved F or W. The order of the fields is CDR3 length, D gene, V gene, J gene, clone size, CDR3 protein, CDR3 DNA. The D gene is left open where the match is weak. Clone size appears in some rows only: once, few, many, or a class for an expanded clone.

length: 15; D: TRBD1; V: TRBV11-2; J: TRBJ1-1; size: few; CDR3: CASSPREGARTEAFF; DNA: TGTGCCAGCAGCCCTAGAGAGGGGGCGCGGACTGAAGCTTTCTTT
length: 13; D: .; V: TRBV19; J: TRBJ1-2; size: many; CDR3: CASSRQENYGYTF; DNA: TGTGCCAGTAGCAGACAGGAAAACTATGGCTACACCTTC
length: 15; D: TRBD1; V: TRBV24-1; J: TRBJ2-7; size: .; CDR3: CAASDSGQGPYEQYF; DNA: TGTGCCGCCAGTGACTCCGGACAGGGCCCCTACGAGCAGTACTTC
length: 12; D: .; V: TRBV29-1; J: TRBJ2-3; size: many; CDR3: CSVEDPAGTQYF; DNA: TGCAGCGTTGAAGATCCGGCGGGTACGCAGTATTTT
length: 14; D: .; V: TRBV27; J: TRBJ2-3; size: few; CDR3: CASSLPHRADTQYF; DNA: TGTGCCAGCAGTTTACCCCACAGGGCAGATACGCAGTATTTT
length: 13; D: .; V: TRBV7-9; J: TRBJ2-2; size: .; CDR3: CASSSGRTGELFF; DNA: TGTGCCAGCTCTTCCGGGCGGACCGGGGAGCTGTTTTTT
length: 15; D: TRBD1; V: TRBV7-2; J: TRBJ1-5; size: many; CDR3: CASTQGGWSNQPQHF; DNA: TGTGCCAGCACCCAGGGGGGTTGGAGCAATCAGCCCCAGCATTTT
length: 17; D: TRBD1; V: TRBV12-5; J: TRBJ2-5; size: many; CDR3: CASGLSGQGRSQETQYF; DNA: TGTGCTAGTGGTTTGTCGGGACAGGGGCGTTCCCAAGAGACCCAGTACTTC
length: 15; D: TRBD1; V: TRBV2; J: TRBJ2-5; size: many; CDR3: CASSPLGTVQETQYF; DNA: TGTGCCAGCAGCCCCCTCGGGACAGTTCAAGAGACCCAGTACTTC
length: 17; D: .; V: TRBV19; J: TRBJ1-1; size: few; CDR3: CASRPLDIGGRFAEAFF; DNA: TGTGCCAGTAGGCCCCTGGATATCGGGGGGCGTTTTGCTGAAGCTTTCTTT
length: 16; D: .; V: TRBV12-3/TRBV12-4; J: TRBJ1-3; size: many; CDR3: CASSYGQTALGNTIYF; DNA: TGTGCCAGCAGTTACGGACAGACAGCCTTAGGAAACACCATATATTTT
length: 19; D: TRBD2; V: TRBV20-1; J: TRBJ2-7; size: many; CDR3: CSASPRLTSGRWGVYEQYF; DNA: TGCAGTGCTAGCCCAAGGTTGACTAGCGGGAGATGGGGCGTATACGAGCAGTACTTC
length: 16; D: TRBD1; V: TRBV6-5; J: TRBJ2-5; size: many; CDR3: CASSHSTGWVGETQYF; DNA: TGTGCCAGCAGTCACTCGACAGGGTGGGTGGGAGAGACCCAGTACTTC
length: 16; D: .; V: TRBV27; J: TRBJ1-6; size: .; CDR3: CASRLLLDGYNSPLHF; DNA: TGTGCCAGCAGGTTACTCTTGGACGGATATAATTCACCCCTCCACTTT
length: 13; D: TRBD1; V: TRBV6-6; J: TRBJ1-5; size: many; CDR3: CASSGGQSQPQHF; DNA: TGTGCCAGCAGCGGGGGACAGAGCCAGCCCCAGCATTTT
length: 13; D: .; V: TRBV11-2; J: TRBJ1-4; size: many; CDR3: CASSSLGAEKLFF; DNA: TGTGCCAGCAGCTCCTTAGGGGCTGAAAAACTGTTTTTT
length: 14; D: .; V: TRBV7-9; J: TRBJ1-4; size: medium-sized; CDR3: CASNTDTLNEKLFF; DNA: TGTGCCAGCAACACCGACACTCTTAATGAAAAACTGTTTTTT
length: 15; D: TRBD1; V: TRBV15; J: TRBJ1-6; size: .; CDR3: CATSSGDRYNSPLHF; DNA: TGTGCCACCAGCAGTGGGGACAGGTATAATTCACCCCTCCACTTT
length: 16; D: TRBD1; V: TRBV12-3/TRBV12-4; J: TRBJ1-4; size: many; CDR3: CASSPQAGQANEKLFF; DNA: TGTGCCAGCAGCCCTCAGGCGGGACAGGCCAATGAAAAACTGTTTTTT
length: 15; D: TRBD2; V: TRBV7-9; J: TRBJ2-2; size: many; CDR3: CASSPLRENTGELFF; DNA: TGTGCCAGCAGCCCCCTGCGGGAGAATACCGGGGAGCTGTTTTTT
length: 13; D: .; V: TRBV18; J: TRBJ2-3; size: few; CDR3: CASSYLAGDTQYF; DNA: TGTGCCAGCTCATACTTGGCCGGAGATACGCAGTATTTT
length: 15; D: TRBD1; V: TRBV5-1; J: TRBJ2-7; size: many; CDR3: CASRMVTGGIYEQYF; DNA: TGCGCCAGCAGGATGGTAACAGGGGGGATCTACGAGCAGTACTTC
length: 14; D: TRBD1; V: TRBV19; J: TRBJ2-7; size: many; CDR3: CASSAAGGLYEQYF; DNA: TGTGCCAGTAGTGCGGCAGGGGGCTTGTACGAGCAGTACTTC
length: 13; D: TRBD2; V: TRBV12-3/TRBV12-4; J: TRBJ2-7; size: many; CDR3: CASSLGGGYEQYF; DNA: TGTGCCAGCAGCCTTGGGGGGGGCTACGAGCAGTACTTC
length: 16; D: .; V: TRBV20-1; J: TRBJ1-6; size: .; CDR3: CSARWRGGTYNSPLHF; DNA: TGCAGTGCTAGATGGCGGGGGGGGACCTATAATTCACCCCTCCACTTT
length: 14; D: .; V: TRBV11-1; J: TRBJ1-3; size: many; CDR3: CASSHSFSGNTIYF; DNA: TGTGCCAGCAGCCACTCATTTAGCGGAAACACCATATATTTT
length: 16; D: TRBD2; V: TRBV6-4; J: TRBJ2-1; size: many; CDR3: CASSHSRLAGGGAQFF; DNA: TGTGCCAGCAGTCACTCGCGACTAGCGGGAGGGGGGGCGCAGTTCTTC
length: 16; D: TRBD1; V: TRBV20-1; J: TRBJ2-2; size: .; CDR3: CSARGLDRGNTGELFF; DNA: TGCAGTGCTAGAGGGTTAGACAGGGGTAACACCGGGGAGCTGTTTTTT
length: 14; D: .; V: TRBV6-2/TRBV6-3; J: TRBJ1-5; size: few; CDR3: CASSHGGNNQPQHF; DNA: TGTGCCAGCAGTCACGGAGGGAACAATCAGCCCCAGCATTTT
length: 11; D: .; V: TRBV18; J: TRBJ2-3; size: .; CDR3: CPSSPLDTQYF; DNA: TGTCCCAGCTCGCCACTGGATACGCAGTATTTT
length: 15; D: .; V: TRBV27; J: TRBJ1-4; size: .; CDR3: CASSLTPGHNEKLFF; DNA: TGTGCCAGCAGTTTGACCCCGGGACATAATGAAAAACTGTTTTTT
length: 15; D: .; V: TRBV15; J: TRBJ2-7; size: .; CDR3: CAASSLSGSSYEQYF; DNA: TGTGCCGCCAGCAGCTTGTCCGGGAGCTCCTACGAGCAGTACTTC
length: 13; D: TRBD2; V: TRBV6-5; J: TRBJ2-2; size: .; CDR3: CASTAGGTGELFF; DNA: TGTGCCAGCACGGCGGGAGGCACCGGGGAGCTGTTTTTT
length: 14; D: .; V: TRBV20-1; J: TRBJ2-1; size: many; CDR3: CSVSGLASYNEQFF; DNA: TGCAGTGTCTCCGGACTCGCCTCCTACAATGAGCAGTTCTTC
length: 16; D: TRBD1; V: TRBV7-9; J: TRBJ1-3; size: many; CDR3: CASSRGQGASGNTIYF; DNA: TGTGCCAGCAGCCGCGGACAGGGGGCATCAGGAAACACCATATATTTT
length: 17; D: TRBD1; V: TRBV2; J: TRBJ2-6; size: .; CDR3: CANGQGAALFGANVLTF; DNA: TGTGCCAACGGACAGGGGGCTGCTCTCTTTGGGGCCAACGTCCTGACTTTC
length: 15; D: .; V: TRBV6-6; J: TRBJ1-2; size: many; CDR3: CASSELERGSYGYTF; DNA: TGTGCCAGCAGCGAGCTGGAGCGGGGCAGCTATGGCTACACCTTC
length: 13; D: .; V: TRBV2; J: TRBJ2-3; size: many; CDR3: CASSEGGGYTQYF; DNA: TGTGCCAGCAGTGAAGGTGGCGGATATACGCAGTATTTT
length: 18; D: TRBD2; V: TRBV9; J: TRBJ2-1; size: .; CDR3: CASSDPGVAGLAPNEQFF; DNA: TGTGCCAGCAGCGACCCTGGGGTAGCGGGACTAGCGCCGAATGAGCAGTTCTTC
length: 16; D: TRBD2; V: TRBV7-2; J: TRBJ2-2; size: many; CDR3: CASSRTGTSNTGELFF; DNA: TGTGCCAGCAGCCGGACTGGGACTAGCAACACCGGGGAGCTGTTTTTT
length: 14; D: .; V: TRBV7-2; J: TRBJ1-3; size: many; CDR3: CASSLITVGNTIYF; DNA: TGTGCCAGCAGCTTAATTACAGTTGGAAACACCATATATTTT
length: 14; D: .; V: TRBV28; J: TRBJ2-5; size: .; CDR3: CASSLVTLQETQYF; DNA: TGTGCCAGCAGTTTAGTTACCCTCCAAGAGACCCAGTACTTC
length: 18; D: .; V: TRBV5-4; J: TRBJ2-6; size: .; CDR3: CASSPGVPKTSGANVLTF; DNA: TGTGCCAGCAGCCCGGGGGTTCCAAAAACCTCTGGGGCCAACGTCCTGACTTTC
length: 15; D: TRBD1; V: TRBV3-1; J: TRBJ2-3; size: few; CDR3: CASSQSQGATDTQYF; DNA: TGTGCCAGCAGCCAAAGCCAGGGGGCCACAGATACGCAGTATTTT
length: 14; D: TRBD2; V: TRBV7-2; J: TRBJ2-2; size: many; CDR3: CASSEGTRSGELFF; DNA: TGTGCCAGCAGCGAGGGGACTAGGTCCGGGGAGCTGTTTTTT
length: 15; D: .; V: TRBV5-8; J: TRBJ2-5; size: .; CDR3: CASSLAVTVGETQYF; DNA: TGTGCCAGCAGCTTGGCCGTCACGGTAGGAGAGACCCAGTACTTC
length: 17; D: TRBD1; V: TRBV7-9; J: TRBJ2-6; size: .; CDR3: CASSQRTGVSGANVLTF; DNA: TGTGCCAGCAGCCAGAGGACAGGGGTGTCTGGGGCCAACGTCCTGACTTTC
length: 17; D: TRBD2; V: TRBV24-1; J: TRBJ2-3; size: .; CDR3: CATSGQRLAGGTDTQYF; DNA: TGTGCCACCAGTGGCCAACGACTAGCGGGGGGCACAGATACGCAGTATTTT
length: 13; D: .; V: TRBV7-9; J: TRBJ1-2; size: many; CDR3: CASGPPGLLGYTF; DNA: TGTGCCAGCGGACCGCCAGGGTTATTAGGCTACACCTTC
length: 13; D: TRBD1; V: TRBV20-1; J: TRBJ1-6; size: many; CDR3: CSAKGQVNSPLHF; DNA: TGCAGTGCAAAGGGACAGGTTAATTCACCCCTCCACTTT
length: 14; D: TRBD1; V: TRBV6-6; J: TRBJ1-4; size: .; CDR3: CASGRTGTNEKLFF; DNA: TGTGCCAGCGGCCGGACAGGCACTAATGAAAAACTGTTTTTT
length: 14; D: .; V: TRBV24-1; J: TRBJ1-5; size: many; CDR3: CATSDSGFGQPQHF; DNA: TGTGCCACCAGTGATTCCGGGTTTGGTCAGCCCCAGCATTTT
length: 15; D: .; V: TRBV9; J: TRBJ1-2; size: many; CDR3: CASSTPFRGDNGYTF; DNA: TGTGCCAGCAGCACTCCCTTCAGGGGAGATAATGGCTACACCTTC
length: 16; D: .; V: TRBV7-9; J: TRBJ2-2; size: many; CDR3: CASSFVGPISTGELFF; DNA: TGTGCCAGCAGCTTTGTCGGACCCATCTCCACCGGGGAGCTGTTTTTT
length: 15; D: .; V: TRBV19; J: TRBJ2-7; size: many; CDR3: CASSPRGGLNYEQYF; DNA: TGTGCCAGTAGTCCCCGCGGAGGGTTGAACTACGAGCAGTACTTC
length: 15; D: TRBD2; V: TRBV20-1; J: TRBJ2-1; size: many; CDR3: CSARDGLALYNEQFF; DNA: TGCAGTGCTAGAGATGGACTAGCGCTCTACAATGAGCAGTTCTTC
length: 14; D: .; V: TRBV18; J: TRBJ1-2; size: .; CDR3: CASSQAARGYGYTF; DNA: TGTGCCAGCTCGCAAGCGGCCAGGGGCTATGGCTACACCTTC
length: 14; D: .; V: TRBV5-4; J: TRBJ1-2; size: .; CDR3: CASSFTTENYGYTF; DNA: TGTGCCAGCAGCTTCACGACAGAGAACTATGGCTACACCTTC
length: 16; D: .; V: TRBV9; J: TRBJ2-3; size: .; CDR3: CASSVGLGGRADTQYF; DNA: TGTGCCAGCAGCGTAGGATTGGGGGGCCGGGCAGATACGCAGTATTTT